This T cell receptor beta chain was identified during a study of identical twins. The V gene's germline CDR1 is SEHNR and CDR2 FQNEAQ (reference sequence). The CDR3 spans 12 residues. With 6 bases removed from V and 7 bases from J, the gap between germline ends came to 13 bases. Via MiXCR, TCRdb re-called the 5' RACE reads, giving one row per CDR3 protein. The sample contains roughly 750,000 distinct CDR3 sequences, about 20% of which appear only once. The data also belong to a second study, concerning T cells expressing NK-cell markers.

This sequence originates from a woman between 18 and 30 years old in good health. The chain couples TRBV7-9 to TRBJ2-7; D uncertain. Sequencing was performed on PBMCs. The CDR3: CASRSSLLEQYF. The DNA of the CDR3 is TGTGCCAGCAGAAGTAGTCTTCTTGAGCAGTACTTC.